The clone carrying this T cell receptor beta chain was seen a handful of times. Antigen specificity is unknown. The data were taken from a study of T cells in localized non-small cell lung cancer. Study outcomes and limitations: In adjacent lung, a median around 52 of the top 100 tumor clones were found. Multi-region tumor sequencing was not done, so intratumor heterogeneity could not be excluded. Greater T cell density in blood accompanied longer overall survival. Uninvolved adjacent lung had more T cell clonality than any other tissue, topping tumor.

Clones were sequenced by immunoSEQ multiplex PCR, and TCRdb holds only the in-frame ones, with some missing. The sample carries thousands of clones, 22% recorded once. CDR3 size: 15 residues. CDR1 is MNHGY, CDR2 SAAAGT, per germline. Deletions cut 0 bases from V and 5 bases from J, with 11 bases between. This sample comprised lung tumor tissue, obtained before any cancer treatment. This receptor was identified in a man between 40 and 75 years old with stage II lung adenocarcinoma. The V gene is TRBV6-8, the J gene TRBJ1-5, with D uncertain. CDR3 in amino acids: CASSYSIAAYQPQHF. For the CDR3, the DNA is TGTGCCAGCAGTTACTCGATAGCAGCTTATCAGCCCCAGCATTTT.